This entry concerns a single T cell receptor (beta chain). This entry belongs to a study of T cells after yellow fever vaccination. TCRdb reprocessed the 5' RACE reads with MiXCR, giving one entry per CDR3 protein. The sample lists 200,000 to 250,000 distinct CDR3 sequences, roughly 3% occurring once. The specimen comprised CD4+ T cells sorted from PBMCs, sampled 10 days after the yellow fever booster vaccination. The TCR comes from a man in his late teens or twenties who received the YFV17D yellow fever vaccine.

CDR3 in amino acids: CASSIVEGTGYTF. CDR3 DNA: TGTGCCAGTAGTATAGTGGAAGGAACTGGCTACACCTTC. The chain couples TRBV19 to TRBJ1-2, with D unclear. Germline CDR1 and CDR2: LNHDA and SQIVND (reference sequence). The germline V and J ends were trimmed by 1 base and 7 bases, with 10 bases remaining between them. This CDR3 is built from 13 residues.